This TCR beta chain originates from a study of blood T cell repertoires in COVID-19. Study at large: The samples span acute and convalescent COVID-19 from the United States, Italy and Spain. Nucleic acid was either cDNA or gDNA, and it came from T cells, B-cell-depleted T cells, or PBMCs.

V lost 0 bases to trimming and J lost 0 bases; unmatched junction nucleotides: 4. Per germline, CDR1 SGHRS and CDR2 YFSETQ. The CDR3 length is 17 residues. Authors' methods: Nucleated cell number was recorded as an estimate derived from reference gene primer amplification. Method: immunoSEQ multiplex PCR; TCRdb's copy keeps in-frame clones and lacks some. V and J calls plus clone size are reproduced from that table; the DNA served to infer D and trimming. The sample lists about 110,000 clones; about 90% were seen once. The sequence was obtained from a human donor in a cohort sampled during active COVID-19. The chain recombines TRBV5-1 with TRBJ1-3; TRBD1 agrees at 9 bases. Material for sequencing was peripheral blood. The CDR3 DNA is TGCGCCAGCAGCTTGGACAGGGGGCCACTCTCTGGAAACACCATATATTTT. Amino acid sequence: CASSLDRGPLSGNTIYF.